The clone carrying this T cell receptor beta chain was observed at least ten times. The data originate from a study of human T cells and chemical hapten exposure. MiXCR, applied by TCRdb to the RACE reads, yields one record per CDR3 protein. The table records approximately 57,000 distinct CDR3 sequences, 7% to 10% of them present only once. Time point: patch test 1, 2 weeks after DPC sensitization. Treatment denoted: therapeutic diphenylcyclopropenone sensitization with weekly scalp DPC. The CDR3 length is 14 residues. CDR1 is LNHDA and CDR2 is SQIVND in the germline V gene (reference sequence). V shed 0 bases and J shed 3 bases, with 9 bases lying between them.

This TCR derives from a woman aged 40 to 50 with alopecia areata. Some clones in this sample may be carry-over from other donors' samples. This sequence joins TRBV19 and TRBJ2-7, with D possibly matching TRBD1 (6 bases). The sequences come from whole blood, collected in connection with sensitization to the hapten diphenylcyclopropenone (DPC). This CDR3 is CASSIDPGDYEQYF. The DNA for the CDR3 is TGTGCCAGTAGTATAGATCCAGGGGACTACGAGCAGTACTTC.